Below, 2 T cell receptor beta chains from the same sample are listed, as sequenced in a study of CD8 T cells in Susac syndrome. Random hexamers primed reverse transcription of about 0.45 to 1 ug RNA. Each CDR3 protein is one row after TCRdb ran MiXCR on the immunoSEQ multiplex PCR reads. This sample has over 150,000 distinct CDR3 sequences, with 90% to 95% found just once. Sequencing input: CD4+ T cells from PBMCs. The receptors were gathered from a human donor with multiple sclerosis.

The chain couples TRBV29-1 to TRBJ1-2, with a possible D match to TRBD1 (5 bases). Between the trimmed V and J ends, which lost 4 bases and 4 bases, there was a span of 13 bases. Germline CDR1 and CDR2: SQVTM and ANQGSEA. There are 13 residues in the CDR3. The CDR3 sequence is CSVAPTVTYGYTF. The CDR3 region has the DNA TGCAGCGTTGCTCCGACAGTTACCTATGGCTACACCTTC.

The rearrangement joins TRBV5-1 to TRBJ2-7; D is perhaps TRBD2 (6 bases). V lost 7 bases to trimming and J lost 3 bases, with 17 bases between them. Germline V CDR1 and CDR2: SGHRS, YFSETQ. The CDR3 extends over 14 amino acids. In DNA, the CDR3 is TGCGCCAGCGGAGACGGGGGAGAGGTCTACGAGCAGTACTTC. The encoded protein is CASGDGGEVYEQYF.